This T cell receptor (beta chain) was recovered during a study of human T cells and chemical hapten exposure. The overall study: TCR yields differed between samples (mainly from small differences in pooled library volume). Study conclusions and caveats: Patch test score rose with PT1 expanded TCRs, significant at 8, 16, 32, not 4. Sensitizing to DPC left TCRs with a frequency above 1 in 1000 unaltered.

This clonotype was found many times. Its antigen is not known. Time point of the sample: pre-sensitization, week 0. Treatment defined: therapeutic diphenylcyclopropenone sensitization with weekly scalp DPC. The CDR3 runs to 14 residues. The V end lost 4 bases, the J end lost 5 bases, and 15 bases lay between the germline ends. Germline-derived CDR1 and CDR2 are DFQATT and SNEGSKA (reference sequence). TCRdb reprocessed the RACE reads with MiXCR, giving one entry per CDR3 protein. The repertoire has 300,000 to 450,000 distinct CDR3 sequences, 5.1% of them found once; the top ten carry around 2.6%. Sequencing used whole blood, obtained in connection with sensitization to the hapten diphenylcyclopropenone (DPC). This chain joins TRBV20-1 and TRBJ1-5; D remains ambiguous. This sequence was found in a woman in her forties or fifties with alopecia areata. Some clones in this sample may be carry-over from other donors' samples. CDR3 coding DNA: TGCAGTGCTACGCCTGAGGACGGCGATCAGCCCCAGCATTTT. The encoded protein is CSATPEDGDQPQHF.